The next 20 T cell receptor beta chains were all read from a single sample in a study of spatial heterogeneity in lung cancer. This sample's time point: sample taken at primary tumor resection. MiXCR, run by TCRdb on the 5' RACE reads, gives a single entry per CDR3 protein. The table lists 45,000 to 55,000 distinct CDR3 sequences, less than 6% of them singletons. Sample: PBMCs, taken at surgery. These receptors came from a male donor with early-stage non-small cell lung cancer.

This clonotype has more than one count but fewer than ten. CDR3 sequence (DNA): TGTGCCAGCTCTTTCAGTGGGGAGACCGGGGAGCTGTTTTTT. This translates into CASSFSGETGELFF. The chain joins TRBV28 to TRBJ2-2; D is possibly TRBD2 (5 bases). Germline loops: CDR1 MDHEN, CDR2 SYDVKM. V was trimmed by 8 bases and J by 5 bases, leaving 15 bases between them. The CDR3 is made up of 14 amino acids.

This clonotype was seen more than once but under ten times. V gene TRBV7-8 combines with J gene TRBJ2-7, with 9 bases aligning to TRBD2. V was clipped by 5 bases and J by 0 bases; unmatched bases: 5. The V gene's germline CDR1 is SGHVS and CDR2 FQNEAQ. There are 15 residues in the CDR3. DNA of the CDR3: TGTGCCAGCAGCCAGCTAGCGGGACGCTCCTACGAGCAGTACTTC. Translation gives CASSQLAGRSYEQYF.

The table lists this clonotype with many counts. The CDR3 sequence is CASSYRTGTTEAFF. The CDR3 region has the DNA TGTGCCAGCAGTTACCGGACAGGGACCACTGAAGCTTTCTTT. The chain couples TRBV6-5 to TRBJ1-1, with TRBD1 matching 8 bases. The germline gives CDR1 MNHEY, CDR2 SVGAGI. V shed 2 bases and J 4 bases; nucleotides not matched to a gene: 3. The CDR3 spans 14 residues.

At least ten counts were recorded for this clonotype. This chain uses TRBV28 with TRBJ2-7, with D perhaps TRBD1 (6 bases). The germline CDR1 and CDR2 sequences are MDHEN and SYDVKM. CDR3 length: 14 residues. The germline V and J ends were trimmed by 3 bases and 2 bases, with 11 bases remaining between them. CDR3 bases: TGTGCCAGCAGTTTCCCCAACAGGGCCTACGAGCAGTACTTC. It codes for CASSFPNRAYEQYF.

This clonotype was seen a handful of times. This chain's CDR3 is CAISDGASGRSNHEQYF. The CDR3 DNA sequence: TGTGCCATCAGTGATGGGGCTAGCGGGAGAAGTAACCACGAGCAGTACTTC. The chain combines TRBV10-3 with TRBJ2-7, with TRBD2 identical over 10 bases. Trimming took 3 bases from V and 5 from J; bases not matched to a gene: 13. The CDR3 runs to 17 residues. CDR1 is ENHRY, CDR2 SYGVKD, per germline.

This clonotype occurred many times. The V call is TRBV5-1, the J call TRBJ1-5, with 8 bases identical to TRBD1. Germline CDR1 reads SGHRS; CDR2 reads YFSETQ. CDR3 size: 15 residues. V shed 4 bases, J shed 11 bases, and the junction held 14 bases outside the gene matches. CDR3 in amino acids: CASSLSGQGGSTQHF. The CDR3 region has the DNA TGCGCCAGCAGCCTTTCCGGACAGGGCGGCAGTACCCAGCATTTT.

The genes are TRBV12-3 or TRBV12-4 and TRBJ1-1; D not resolved. Trimming cost V 1 base and J 0 bases, with 6 bases left between them. CDR3 length: 14 amino acids. For the CDR3, the DNA is TGTGCCAGCAGTTTAGAAGAAGTGAACACTGAAGCTTTCTTT. Encoded protein: CASSLEEVNTEAFF.

This clonotype was seen a handful of times. This sequence joins TRBV30 and TRBJ1-3, with D hard to call. Germline CDR1 is GTSNPN and CDR2 is SVGIG (reference sequence). This CDR3 comprises 14 residues. V was clipped by 2 bases and J by 1 base, with 9 bases between them. The CDR3 spells CAWSLTLSGNTIYF. In DNA form, the CDR3 reads TGTGCCTGGAGTCTCACCTTATCTGGAAACACCATATATTTT.

This clonotype was recorded many times. The chain carries TRBV7-2 and TRBJ2-4; TRBD1 agrees at 10 bases. The CDR3 contains 17 residues. Looked up from germline, CDR1 is SGHTA and CDR2 is FQGNSA. With V trimmed by 0 bases and J by 4 bases, 6 bases remained unmatched. CDR3 protein: CASSLAPGQGTKNIQYF. CDR3 in DNA: TGTGCCAGCAGCTTAGCTCCGGGACAGGGGACGAAAAACATTCAGTACTTC.

This clonotype was counted ten times or more. The chain employs TRBV20-1 and TRBJ2-7; either TRBD1 or TRBD2 may supply D (5 bases each). The germline V and J ends were trimmed by 0 bases and 9 bases, with 18 bases remaining between them. The CDR3 is 14 residues long. Germline V gene sequence: CDR1 DFQATT, CDR2 SNEGSKA (reference sequence). The CDR3 nucleotides read TGCAGTGCTAGAGATAAACGGGACGCCTTAGGGCAGTACTTC. Its protein product is CSARDKRDALGQYF.

This clonotype was counted many times. The chain couples TRBV13 to TRBJ2-7; D gene uncertain. The germline CDR1 and CDR2 sequences are PRHDT and FYEKMQ (reference sequence). CDR3 size: 14 residues. The V gene lost 4 bases and the J gene lost 7 bases, with 17 bases spanning the gap. In DNA, the CDR3 is TGTGCCAGCAGCTCCCCGGATAGCTCAGAGGAGCAGTACTTC. It encodes CASSSPDSSEEQYF.

This clonotype was seen many times. The chain has TRBV12-3 or TRBV12-4 and TRBJ2-2; D is ambiguous. CDR3 length equals 11 residues. Trimming cost V 3 bases and J 6 bases, with 2 bases left between them. Here the CDR3 reads CASSFSGELFF. The CDR3 region has the DNA TGTGCCAGCAGTTTTTCCGGGGAGCTGTTTTTT.

This clonotype was observed many times. The J gene is TRBJ2-2, the V gene TRBV7-2; no reliable D call. Germline V gene data show CDR1 as SGHTA and CDR2 as FQGNSA. V lost 2 bases to trimming and J lost 6 bases, with 1 base between them. The CDR3 is 11 amino acids. CDR3 sequence (DNA): TGTGCCAGCAGCTTACCCGGGGAGCTGTTTTTT. It is translated as CASSLPGELFF.

The chain uses TRBV10-2 and TRBJ2-7; the match to TRBD2 covers 11 bases. The CDR3 loop spans 13 amino acids. Germline CDR1 is WSHSY and CDR2 is SAAADI. The junction had 7 bases not matched to a gene; V was cut back by 9 bases and J by 6 bases. The CDR3 DNA is TGCGCCAGTAACCTAGCGGGAGGAATCGAGCAGTACTTC. This sequence encodes CASNLAGGIEQYF.

This clonotype was seen ten or more times. The rearrangement uses TRBV6-6 and TRBJ2-1; TRBD1 aligns across 7 bases. Germline CDR1 is MNHNY and CDR2 is SVGAGI (reference sequence). After removal of 2 bases from V and 9 bases from J, the junction contained 13 bases not matched to a gene. The CDR3 runs 16 residues. In DNA, the CDR3 is TGTGCCAGCAGTTACGTTTCAGGGGGTACATCGGGTGAGCAGTTCTTC. Translation gives CASSYVSGGTSGEQFF.

The J gene is TRBJ2-1, the V gene TRBV3-1, with D hard to call. The germline CDR1 and CDR2 sequences are LGHDT and YNNKEL (reference sequence). Trimming removed 1 base at V and 8 bases at J, with 3 bases between. The CDR3 length is 11 residues. The CDR3 is CASSQVDEQFF. Written as DNA, the CDR3 is TGTGCCAGCAGCCAAGTGGATGAGCAGTTCTTC.

In this sample, this clonotype turned up many times. The chain employs TRBV19 and TRBJ1-2; TRBD1 aligns across 10 bases. With 8 bases clipped from V and 6 bases from J, the junction kept 18 bases outside the gene matches. This CDR3 comprises 17 residues. CDR1 and CDR2 (germline): LNHDA, SQIVND (reference sequence). In DNA form, the CDR3 reads TGTGCCAGTGGGCGGACAGGGGGTTCCAACTTGGAGGATGGCTACACCTTC. Its protein is CASGRTGGSNLEDGYTF.

This clonotype was seen a few times. This chain connects TRBV23-1 to TRBJ2-7; 10 bases map to TRBD2. TRBV23-1 is identified as an open reading frame with a role that is uncertain. CDR3 length equals 18 residues. The junction had 15 bases not matched to a gene; V was cut back by 1 base and J by 6 bases. This CDR3 is CASSQFEREGQHYSEQYF. CDR3 DNA sequence: TGCGCCAGCAGTCAATTCGAGCGGGAGGGCCAGCATTATTCCGAGCAGTACTTC.

This clonotype has ten or more counts. This chain connects TRBV7-2 to TRBJ1-5, with D perhaps TRBD1 (6 bases). V dropped 8 bases and J dropped 1 base, with 9 bases sitting between them. Germline loops: CDR1 SGHTA, CDR2 FQGNSA. The CDR3 extends over 13 amino acids. DNA of the CDR3: TGTGCCAGCGCTAGGGGGAGCAATCAGCCCCAGCATTTT. Its translation is CASARGSNQPQHF.

This clonotype was detected ten times or more. V and J are TRBV28 and TRBJ1-5, with no clear D. This CDR3 is built from 15 residues. From germline, CDR1 is MDHEN and CDR2 SYDVKM. V lost 7 bases, J lost 9 bases, and 22 bases lay in between. The CDR3 loop reads CASTIRSHRAGPQHF. CDR3 in DNA: TGTGCCAGCACCATCCGCTCACACCGGGCCGGGCCCCAGCATTTT. The variable domain in full, completed from reference TRBV28 and TRBJ1-5, reads DVKVTQSSRYLVKRTGEKVFLECVQDMDHENMFWYRQDPGLGLRLIYFSYDVKMKEKGDIPEGYSVSREKKERFSLILESASTNQTSMYLCASTIRSHRAGPQHFGDGTRLSIL.